The present entry profiles one T cell receptor (beta chain) with its context. Per germline, CDR1 SGHTA and CDR2 FQGTGA. The germline V and J ends were trimmed by 8 bases and 2 bases, with 12 bases remaining between them. The CDR3 spans 13 residues. The data belong to a study of cytomegalovirus exposure and HLA in healthy donors. Across the study: The Caucasian-associated ancestry cluster held 65% to 85% of a few hundred genotyped donors.

A multiplex PCR was run with 60 Vbeta primers and 13 Jbeta primers. Data came from immunoSEQ multiplex PCR; TCRdb stores just in-frame clones and leaves some out. The table lists about 170,000 clones. V is TRBV7-3 and J is TRBJ2-5, with D perhaps matching TRBD2 (5 bases). The sequence derives from a woman aged 18-29 years in good health and CMV-seropositive. The sequenced sample was PBMCs. The CDR3 DNA reads TGTGCCAGCGCGACGGGGTTTCAAGAGACCCAGTACTTC. Residues: CASATGFQETQYF. Full variable domain (missing parts from reference TRBV7-3 and TRBJ2-5): GAGVSQTPSNKVTEKGKYVELRCDPISGHTALYWYRQSLGQGPEFLIYFQGTGAADDSGLPNDRFFAVRPEGSVSTLKIQRTERGDSAVYLCASATGFQETQYFGPGTRLLVL.